This entry lists 4 T cell receptor beta chains sequenced from one sample in a study of shared clonotypes between healthy human individuals. Data came from immunoSEQ multiplex PCR; TCRdb stores just in-frame clones and leaves some out. The sample has about 710,000 clones; 73% are singletons. The sequencing input was memory CD4+ T cells sorted from blood. The subset is: CD45RA-negative fraction. These receptors were collected from a woman under 40 in good health.

The rearrangement uses TRBV7-6 and TRBJ1-3, with 7 bases lining up with TRBD1. The CDR3 has 15 residues. The trim removed 8 bases at V and 0 bases at J, leaving 7 bases unmatched. Germline values: CDR1 SGHVS, CDR2 FNYEAQ. The CDR3 loop is CASGTGQISGNTIYF. The CDR3, as DNA: TGTGCCAGCGGCACGGGACAGATCTCTGGAAACACCATATATTTT. The variable domain in full, with the rest retrieved from reference TRBV7-6 and TRBJ1-3, is GAGVSQSPRYKVTKRGQDVALRCDPISGHVSLYWYRQALGQGPEFLTYFNYEAQQDKSGLPNDRFSAERPEGSISTLTIQRTEQRDSAMYRCASGTGQISGNTIYFGEGSWLTVV.

The chain is built from TRBV2 and TRBJ1-2, with D maybe TRBD1 (5 bases). CDR3 length: 15 amino acids. The germline gives CDR1 SNHLY, CDR2 FYNNEI. Trimming shortened V by 7 bases and J by 0 bases, and 15 bases separated the two germline ends. CDR3 region: CASNLRQITNYGYTF. The CDR3 DNA is TGTGCCAGCAATCTTCGACAGATAACTAACTATGGCTACACCTTC. The full variable domain, rest sourced from reference TRBV2 and TRBJ1-2, is EPEVTQTPSHQVTQMGQEVILRCVPISNHLYFYWYRQILGQKVEFLVSFYNNEISEKSEIFDDQFSVERPDGSNFTLKIRSTKLEDSAMYFCASNLRQITNYGYTFGSGTRLTVV.

The chain uses TRBV5-1 and TRBJ2-1, with 7 bases fitting TRBD2. Germline CDR1 is SGHRS and CDR2 is YFSETQ. V dropped 2 bases and J dropped 12; count of bases not matched to a gene: 17. The CDR3 contains 16 residues. CDR3 residues: CASSFKGLLAPRWQFF. CDR3 nucleotides: TGCGCCAGCAGCTTCAAGGGACTACTAGCTCCCAGGTGGCAGTTCTTC.

The genes are TRBV5-1 and TRBJ2-6; D gene ambiguous. Trimming took 3 bases from V and 0 from J, leaving 10 bases between them. The CDR3 is 16 amino acids. Germline CDR1 reads SGHRS; CDR2 reads YFSETQ. Here the CDR3 DNA reads TGCGCCAGCAGCTCCGACCCAGCCTCTGGGGCCAACGTCCTGACTTTC. Its protein is CASSSDPASGANVLTF.